This T cell receptor (beta chain) came from a study of high-grade serous ovarian cancer treatment subgroups. In the study overall: Each sample yielded on average roughly 7,400 unique TCR beta rearrangements from 14,000 or so reads. Study observations and caveats: Different patients shared almost no repertoire; same-patient tumors shared about 0.095 to 0.85. TCR clonal relatedness correlated positively with neoantigen level.

Tumor tissue was taken before any definitive surgery or chemotherapy was given. The table lists this clone with a count of one. Its antigen is unknown. Data came from immunoSEQ multiplex PCR; TCRdb stores just in-frame clones and leaves some out. Found here are around 27,000 clones, 80% to 90% of them singletons; the top ten hold roughly 2.2%. Sequencing input: tumor tissue. This clonotype originated in a human donor with high-grade serous ovarian cancer.

The CDR3 sequence: CASSFDGLGKNEKLFF. The CDR3 region has the DNA TGCGCCAGCAGCTTTGATGGTCTGGGCAAAAATGAAAAACTGTTTTTT. V and J are TRBV5-1 and TRBJ1-4; D unresolved. This CDR3 region has 16 residues. CDR1 is SGHRS, CDR2 YFSETQ, per germline. The ends were cut back, 2 bases at V and 5 bases at J, with 16 bases in the middle.